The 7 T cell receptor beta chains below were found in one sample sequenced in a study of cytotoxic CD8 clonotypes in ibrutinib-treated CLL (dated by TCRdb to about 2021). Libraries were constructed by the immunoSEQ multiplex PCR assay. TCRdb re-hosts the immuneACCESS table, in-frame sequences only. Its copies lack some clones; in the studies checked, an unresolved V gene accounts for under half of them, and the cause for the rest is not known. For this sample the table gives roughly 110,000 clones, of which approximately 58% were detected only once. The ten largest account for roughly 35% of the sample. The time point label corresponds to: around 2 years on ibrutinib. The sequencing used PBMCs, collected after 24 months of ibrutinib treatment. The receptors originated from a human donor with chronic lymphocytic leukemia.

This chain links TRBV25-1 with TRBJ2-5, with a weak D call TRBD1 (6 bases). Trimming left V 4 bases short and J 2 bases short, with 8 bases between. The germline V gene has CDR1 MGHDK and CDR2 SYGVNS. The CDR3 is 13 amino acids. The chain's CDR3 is CASSGTVQETQYF. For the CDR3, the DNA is TGTGCCAGCAGTGGGACAGTTCAAGAGACCCAGTACTTC.

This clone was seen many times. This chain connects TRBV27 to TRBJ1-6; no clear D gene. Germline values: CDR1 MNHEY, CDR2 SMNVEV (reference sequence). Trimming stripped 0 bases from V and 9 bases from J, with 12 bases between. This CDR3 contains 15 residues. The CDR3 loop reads CASSLSFIGRSPLHF. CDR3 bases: TGTGCCAGCAGTTTATCGTTTATTGGGCGTTCACCCCTCCACTTT.

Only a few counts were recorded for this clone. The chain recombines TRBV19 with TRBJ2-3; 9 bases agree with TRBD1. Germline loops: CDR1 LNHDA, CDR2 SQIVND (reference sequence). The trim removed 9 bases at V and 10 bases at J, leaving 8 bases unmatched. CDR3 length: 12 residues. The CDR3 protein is CASLSGTGPQYF. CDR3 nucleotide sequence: TGTGCCAGCCTCTCCGGGACAGGGCCGCAGTATTTT.

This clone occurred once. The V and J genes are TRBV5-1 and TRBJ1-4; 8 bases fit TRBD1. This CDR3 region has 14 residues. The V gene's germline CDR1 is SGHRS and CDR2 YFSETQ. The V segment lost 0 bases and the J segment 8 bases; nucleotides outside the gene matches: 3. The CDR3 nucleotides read TGCGCCAGCAGCTTGGTGACAGGGGCGGAAAAACTGTTTTTT. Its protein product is CASSLVTGAEKLFF.

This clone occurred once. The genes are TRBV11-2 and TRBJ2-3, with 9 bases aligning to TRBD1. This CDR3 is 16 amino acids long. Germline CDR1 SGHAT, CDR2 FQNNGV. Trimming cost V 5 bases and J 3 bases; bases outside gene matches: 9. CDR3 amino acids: CASSQGTGKTTDTQYF. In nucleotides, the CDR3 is TGTGCCAGCAGCCAGGGGACAGGGAAGACGACAGATACGCAGTATTTT.

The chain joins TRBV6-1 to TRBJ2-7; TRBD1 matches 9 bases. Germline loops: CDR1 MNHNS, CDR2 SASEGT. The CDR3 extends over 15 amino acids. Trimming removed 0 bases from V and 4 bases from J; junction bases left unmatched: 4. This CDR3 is CASSEAAQGAYEQYF. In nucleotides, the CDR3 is TGTGCCAGCAGTGAAGCGGCACAGGGGGCTTACGAGCAGTACTTC.

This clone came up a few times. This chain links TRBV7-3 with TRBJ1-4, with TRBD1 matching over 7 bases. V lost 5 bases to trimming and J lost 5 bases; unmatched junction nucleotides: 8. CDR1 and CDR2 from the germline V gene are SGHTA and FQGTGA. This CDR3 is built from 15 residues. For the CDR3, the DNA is TGTGCCAGCAGCCCCAGGGGGGGCTTGAATGAAAAACTGTTTTTT. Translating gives CASSPRGGLNEKLFF.